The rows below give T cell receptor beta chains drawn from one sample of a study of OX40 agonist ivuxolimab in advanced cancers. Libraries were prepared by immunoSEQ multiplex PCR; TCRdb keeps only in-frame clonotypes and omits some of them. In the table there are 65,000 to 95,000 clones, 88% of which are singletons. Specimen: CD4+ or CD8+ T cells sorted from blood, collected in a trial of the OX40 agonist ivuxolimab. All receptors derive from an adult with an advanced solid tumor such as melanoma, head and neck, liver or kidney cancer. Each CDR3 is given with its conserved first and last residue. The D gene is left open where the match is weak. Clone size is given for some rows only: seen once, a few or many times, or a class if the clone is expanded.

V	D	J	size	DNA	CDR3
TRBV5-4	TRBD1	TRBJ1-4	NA	TGTGCCAGCAGCCGCGGACAGGGAAGGACTAATGAAAAACTGTTTTTT	CASSRGQGRTNEKLFF
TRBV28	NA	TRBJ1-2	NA	TGTGCCAGCAGTTTAACAGGTTATGGCTACACCTTC	CASSLTGYGYTF
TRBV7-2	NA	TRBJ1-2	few	TGTGCCAGCAGCTTGATGATTAATGGCTACACCTTC	CASSLMINGYTF
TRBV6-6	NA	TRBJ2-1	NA	TGTGCCAGCGGAAGTGGGGGCCCCACCGGGCAGTTCTTC	CASGSGGPTGQFF
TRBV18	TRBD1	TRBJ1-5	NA	TGTGCCAGCTCACCGTTTTCAGGGGGAAATCAGCCCCAGCATTTT	CASSPFSGGNQPQHF
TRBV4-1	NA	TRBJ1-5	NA	TGCGCCAGCAGCCAAGATAGAGATCAGCCCCAGCATTTT	CASSQDRDQPQHF
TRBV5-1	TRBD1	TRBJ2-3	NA	TGCGCCAGCAGCTGGGGACAGGGGGCCGGAGATACGCAGTATTTT	CASSWGQGAGDTQYF
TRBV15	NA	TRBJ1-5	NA	TGTGCCACCAGCCTCGAATTTCAGCCCCAGCATTTT	CATSLEFQPQHF
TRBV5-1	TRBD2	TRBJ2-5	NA	TGCGCCAGCAGCTTGGAGCCTAGCGGACAAGAGACCCAGTACTTC	CASSLEPSGQETQYF
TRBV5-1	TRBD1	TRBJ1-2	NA	TGCGCCAGCAGCCCCGACAGGGGGGATGGCTACACCTTC	CASSPDRGDGYTF
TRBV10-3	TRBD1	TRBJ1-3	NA	TGTGCCACAAGACAGGGGGGGTCTGGAAACACCATATATTTT	CATRQGGSGNTIYF
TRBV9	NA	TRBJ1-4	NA	TGTGCCAGCAGCGTATCAGGCAGGGGAGAAGAAAAACTGTTTTTT	CASSVSGRGEEKLFF
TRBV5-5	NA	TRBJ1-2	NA	TGTGCCAGCAAGACGGGAACGGAAGGAGGCTACACCTTC	CASKTGTEGGYTF
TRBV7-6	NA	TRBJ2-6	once	TGTGCCAGCAGCTTAAACAGGGCTGGTGGGGCCAACGTCCTGACTTTC	CASSLNRAGGANVLTF
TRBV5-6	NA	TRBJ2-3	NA	TGTGCCAGCAGCCCAGACCCTACACGCTCAGATACGCAGTATTTT	CASSPDPTRSDTQYF
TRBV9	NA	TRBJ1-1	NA	TGTGCCAGCAGCGTAGTTGCCAGGGCCACTGAAGCTTTCTTT	CASSVVARATEAFF
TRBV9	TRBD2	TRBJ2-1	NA	TGTGCCAGCAGCCCCGGACTAGTGCCCTACAATGAGCAGTTCTTC	CASSPGLVPYNEQFF
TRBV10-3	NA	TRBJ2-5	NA	TGTGCCATCAGTGGAGGGGGGATCGAAGAGACCCAGTACTTC	CAISGGGIEETQYF
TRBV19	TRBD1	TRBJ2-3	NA	TGTGCCAGTAGTATACAGACAGGGGCCCCAGATACGCAGTATTTT	CASSIQTGAPDTQYF
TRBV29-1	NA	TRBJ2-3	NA	TGCAGCGTTTCGGGGGCAACAGATACGCAGTATTTT	CSVSGATDTQYF
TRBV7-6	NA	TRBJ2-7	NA	TGTGCCAGCAGCTTAGGCGGCGGGTACGAGCAGTACTTC	CASSLGGGYEQYF
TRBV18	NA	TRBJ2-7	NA	TGTGCCAGCTCACCCTGGGGCGTAGTCGGGACCTACGAGCAGTACTTC	CASSPWGVVGTYEQYF
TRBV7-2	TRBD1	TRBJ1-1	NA	TGTGCCAGCAGCTTAGAGGGGGCGCTGACTGAAGCTTTCTTT	CASSLEGALTEAFF
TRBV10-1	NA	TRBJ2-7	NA	TGCGCCAGCAGTGAGTCAAGTATATCCTCCTACGAGCAGTACTTC	CASSESSISSYEQYF
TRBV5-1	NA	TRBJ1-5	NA	TGCGCCAGCAGCCCCGGGGGAATAGAACAGCCCCAGCATTTT	CASSPGGIEQPQHF
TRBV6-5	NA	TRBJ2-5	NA	TGTGCCAGCAGTGCGGACCCGAGGGAGACCCAGTACTTC	CASSADPRETQYF
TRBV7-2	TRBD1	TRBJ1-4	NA	TGTGCCAGCAGCTTAGACGGGACAGCGGGTGAAAAACTGTTTTTT	CASSLDGTAGEKLFF
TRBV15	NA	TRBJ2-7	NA	TGTGCCACCAGCAGAGACGCCTCGGCAGGAGGATCTTTTGGCTCACGGGAGCAGTACTTC	CATSRDASAGGSFGSREQYF
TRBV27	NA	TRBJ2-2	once	TGTGCCAGCAGTTTATCGATTCTGAGGGTCAACACCGGGGAGCTGTTTTTT	CASSLSILRVNTGELFF
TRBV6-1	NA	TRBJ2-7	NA	TGTGCCAGCAGTGAACGGGTATCCCACGAGCAGTACTTC	CASSERVSHEQYF
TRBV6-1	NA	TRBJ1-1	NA	TGTGCCAGCAGTGAAGGCCTTGGCACTGAAGCTTTCTTT	CASSEGLGTEAFF
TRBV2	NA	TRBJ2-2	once	TGTGCCAGCAGGCACGACGGAAACACCGGGGAGCTGTTTTTT	CASRHDGNTGELFF
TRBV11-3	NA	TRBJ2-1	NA	TGTGCCAGCAGCTTGGCAGGGGTCCCGAGCTCCTACAATGAGCAGTTCTTC	CASSLAGVPSSYNEQFF
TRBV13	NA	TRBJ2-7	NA	TGTGCCAGCAGCTTTCGGGCTAGTGGGGGGGAGCAGTACTTC	CASSFRASGGEQYF
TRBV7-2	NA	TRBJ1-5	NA	TGTGCCAGCAGCTTAAGGTCTTCGGATCAGCCCCAGCATTTT	CASSLRSSDQPQHF
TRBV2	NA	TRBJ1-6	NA	TGTGCCAGCCTCCGGACCCTTAATAATTCACCCCTCCACTTT	CASLRTLNNSPLHF
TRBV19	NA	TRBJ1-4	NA	TGTGCCAGTAGTCACAGTGCAACTAATGAAAAACTGTTTTTT	CASSHSATNEKLFF
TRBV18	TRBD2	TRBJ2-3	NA	TGTGCCAGCTCACCTACCGTGGGGGGGAACACAGATACGCAGTATTTT	CASSPTVGGNTDTQYF
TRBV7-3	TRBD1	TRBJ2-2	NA	TGTGCCAGCAGCGCGCAGGACAGGGGTTACGGGGAGCTGTTTTTT	CASSAQDRGYGELFF
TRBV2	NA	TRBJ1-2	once	TGTGCCAGCAGTGGGGGGGGAAAGAGTGGCTACACCTTC	CASSGGGKSGYTF
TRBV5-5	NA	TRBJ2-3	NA	TGTGCCAGCAGCTTGACTAGTGGGGGAGCCACAGATACGCAGTATTTT	CASSLTSGGATDTQYF
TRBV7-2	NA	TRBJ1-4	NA	TGTGCCAGCAGCCCAAGTCGGGCAACTAATGAAAAACTGTTTTTT	CASSPSRATNEKLFF